These T cell receptor beta chains were read from a single sample in a study of blood T cell repertoires in COVID-19. TCRdb's table, derived via immunoSEQ multiplex PCR, lists solely in-frame clones and lacks some. The sample has about 250,000 clones; 70% to 90% are singletons. Sequencing input: peripheral blood. These TCRs come from a woman between 25 and 40 years old with COVID-19, enrolled during active disease. Each CDR3 is given with its conserved first and last residue. Fields, in order: clone size, D gene, V gene, J gene, CDR3 protein, CDR3 DNA. D genes are given only for firm matches. Clone size appears in some rows only: once, few, many, or a class for an expanded clone.

>NA|TRBD1|TRBV6-2/TRBV6-3|TRBJ1-2
CASSRTGKGYTF
TGTGCCAGCAGTCGGACAGGGAAGGGCTACACCTTC
>NA|NA|TRBV5-1|TRBJ2-5
CASSLGGISETQYF
TGCGCCAGCAGCTTGGGAGGTATCTCGGAGACCCAGTACTTC
>NA|TRBD1|TRBV28|TRBJ1-4
CASRTGTDNEKLFF
TGTGCCAGCAGGACCGGGACAGATAATGAAAAACTGTTTTTT
>NA|TRBD1|TRBV28|TRBJ1-6
CASSYPRTGLTYNSPLHF
TGTGCCAGCAGTTACCCCAGGACAGGACTCACCTATAATTCACCCCTCCACTTT
>NA|NA|TRBV6-2/TRBV6-3|TRBJ1-2
CASSYSAVRGGYTF
TGTGCCAGCAGTTACTCAGCGGTCAGGGGTGGCTACACCTTC
>NA|TRBD1|TRBV7-2|TRBJ1-3
CASSVGQGAQNTIYF
TGTGCCAGCAGCGTGGGACAGGGGGCCCAGAACACCATATATTTT
>few|NA|TRBV19|TRBJ1-2
CASTTGEGGYTF
TGTGCCAGCACTACTGGGGAGGGTGGCTACACCTTC
>NA|TRBD2|TRBV2|TRBJ2-2
CASSATSGTSTGELFF
TGTGCCAGCAGCGCGACTAGCGGGACTTCCACCGGGGAGCTGTTTTTT
>NA|TRBD1|TRBV27|TRBJ2-7
CASGVRDRGHEQYF
TGTGCCAGCGGGGTCCGGGACAGGGGCCACGAGCAGTACTTC
>NA|TRBD1|TRBV18|TRBJ1-4
CASSLGGGMTNEKLFF
TGTGCCAGCTCATTAGGAGGGGGCATGACTAATGAAAAACTGTTTTTT
>NA|TRBD2|TRBV24-1|TRBJ2-5
CATRGLAGIQYF
TGTGCCACCAGGGGACTAGCGGGGATCCAGTACTTC
>NA|TRBD1|TRBV7-2|TRBJ1-1
CASSPRQGLSLNTEAFF
TGTGCCAGCAGCCCCCGACAGGGGCTTTCCTTGAACACTGAAGCTTTCTTT
>NA|TRBD2|TRBV19|TRBJ2-5
CASSQDRGRTSGRRGALKTQYF
TGTGCCAGTAGCCAGGACAGGGGCAGGACTAGCGGGAGGCGGGGGGCTTTAAAGACCCAGTACTTC
>NA|NA|TRBV5-1|TRBJ2-2
CASRYNLGTAAGSGELFF
TGCGCCAGCAGGTATAACCTGGGGACGGCTGCGGGGAGCGGGGAGCTGTTTTTT
>NA|NA|TRBV6-6|TRBJ2-1
CASSSGAGPGDEQFF
TGTGCCAGCAGTTCGGGAGCGGGGCCAGGGGATGAGCAGTTCTTC
>NA|NA|TRBV5-1|TRBJ2-7
CASSLGSHSSTGYEQYF
TGCGCCAGCAGCTTGGGGTCCCACAGTTCTACAGGCTACGAGCAGTACTTC
>NA|TRBD1|TRBV7-8|TRBJ2-7
CASREQGPPTYEQYF
TGTGCCAGCAGGGAACAGGGGCCCCCCACCTACGAGCAGTACTTC
>NA|NA|TRBV6-5|TRBJ1-3
CASSPILVRGNTIYF
TGTGCCAGCAGTCCTATTTTGGTGAGGGGAAACACCATATATTTT
>NA|TRBD2|TRBV7-2|TRBJ2-5
CASSFGRASETQYF
TGTGCCAGCAGCTTCGGGAGGGCCTCCGAGACCCAGTACTTC
>NA|TRBD1|TRBV4-1|TRBJ1-6
CASSQGTGTRDLHF
TGCGCCAGCAGCCAAGGGACAGGAACCCGGGACCTCCACTTT
>NA|NA|TRBV6-2/TRBV6-3|TRBJ1-1
CASSLSAGETEAFF
TGTGCCAGCAGTCTATCCGCAGGGGAAACTGAAGCTTTCTTT
>NA|TRBD2|TRBV7-2|TRBJ2-1
CASSLGGGSYNEQFF
TGTGCCAGCAGCTTAGGCGGGGGTTCCTACAATGAGCAGTTCTTC
>NA|TRBD2|TRBV5-1|TRBJ2-1
CASSLADSGTVFYNEQFF
TGCGCCAGCAGCTTGGCAGATAGCGGGACGGTGTTTTACAATGAGCAGTTCTTC
>NA|TRBD1|TRBV19|TRBJ2-7
CASSTRDRATYEQYF
TGTGCCAGTAGTACTCGGGACAGGGCGACCTACGAGCAGTACTTC
>NA|TRBD1|TRBV6-5|TRBJ2-7
CASSRTGSSYEQYF
TGTGCCAGCAGCCGGACAGGGAGCTCCTACGAGCAGTACTTC
>NA|NA|TRBV2|TRBJ1-1
CASSEGQAGSTEAFF
TGTGCCAGCAGTGAAGGGCAGGCGGGGAGCACTGAAGCTTTCTTT
>NA|TRBD1|TRBV13|TRBJ2-1
CASRDSPYNEQFF
TGTGCCAGCCGGGACAGTCCCTACAATGAGCAGTTCTTC